This TCR beta chain was obtained from a study of T cells in localized non-small cell lung cancer. Method: immunoSEQ multiplex PCR; TCRdb's copy keeps in-frame clones and lacks some. The data contain tens of thousands of clones, about 84% of them singletons. A word on this clone: Its antigen is currently unknown.

Study-wide findings and caveats: Longer survival (overall) was linked to higher T cell density in blood.

Specimen: PBMCs, collected before any cancer treatment. This clonotype was obtained from a woman between 40 and 69 years old with stage II squamous cell lung carcinoma.

For the CDR3, the DNA is TGTGCCAGCAGTTTTCCGACAGGGGCTAACTATGGCTACACCTTC. Translating gives CASSFPTGANYGYTF. The chain is built from TRBV28 and TRBJ1-2; 8 bases line up with TRBD1. Germline lookup yields CDR1 MDHEN and CDR2 SYDVKM. The CDR3 has 15 amino acids. Trimming cost V 3 bases and J 0 bases; bases outside gene matches: 3.